The 24 T cell receptor beta chains in this list originate from one sample, sequenced in a study of blood T cell repertoires in COVID-19 (dated by TCRdb to 2020 to 2022). The library was made by the immunoSEQ multiplex PCR assay. In its TCRdb copy, this immuneACCESS table keeps in-frame sequences only and misses some clones. Where compared with another copy, unresolved V genes explain less than half of these, and the others have no known cause. The table for this sample lists over 110,000 clones; about nine tenths of them were counted only once. Roughly 28% of the sample lies in the top ten. The material sequenced was peripheral blood. The receptors stem from a human donor in a cohort sampled during active COVID-19.

In this sample, this clone turned up once. The rearrangement joins TRBV15 to TRBJ2-5, with TRBD2 matching 12 bases. The CDR3 has 20 residues. V dropped 0 bases and J dropped 5; count of bases not matched to a gene: 16. Germline lookup yields CDR1 LNHNV and CDR2 YYDKDF (reference sequence). The chain's CDR3 is CATSRDKGPGTSGPGETQYF. The CDR3 coding sequence is TGTGCCACCAGCAGAGATAAGGGACCCGGGACTAGCGGGCCTGGGGAGACCCAGTACTTC.

The chain carries TRBV10-3 and TRBJ2-2, with 8 bases lining up with TRBD2. The CDR3 runs 15 residues. Germline CDR1 reads ENHRY; CDR2 reads SYGVKD. V was clipped by 6 bases and J by 4 bases; unmatched bases: 7. The CDR3 is CAISDGRGVTGELFF. For the CDR3, the DNA is TGTGCCATCAGCGATGGGCGGGGGGTCACCGGGGAGCTGTTTTTT.

The J gene is TRBJ1-1, the V gene TRBV27, with a possible D match to TRBD1 (6 bases). V was cut by 3 bases and J by 4 bases, with 12 bases left in between. The CDR3 sequence is 14 residues long. Germline-derived CDR1 and CDR2 are MNHEY and SMNVEV (reference sequence). CDR3 protein: CASSLGGASTEAFF. In DNA, the CDR3 is TGTGCCAGCAGTTTGGGGGGGGCCAGCACTGAAGCTTTCTTT.

The rearrangement joins TRBV30 to TRBJ1-5; perhaps TRBD1 as D (6 bases). The ends were cut back, 6 bases at V and 7 bases at J, with 19 bases in the middle. The CDR3 sequence is 14 residues long. Germline lookup yields CDR1 GTSNPN and CDR2 SVGIG (reference sequence). The CDR3: CACRTSGDGQPQHF. DNA of the CDR3: TGTGCCTGCCGCACTTCAGGGGATGGGCAGCCCCAGCATTTT.

This clone has only one observation. The V call is TRBV24-1, the J call TRBJ2-5; 10 positions agree with TRBD1. V shed 4 bases and J 2 bases; nucleotides not matched to a gene: 3. CDR1 KGHDR and CDR2 SFDVKD come from the germline V gene. CDR3 length equals 15 residues. This CDR3 reads CATSEWDRGQETQYF. CDR3 nucleotide sequence: TGTGCCACCAGTGAGTGGGACAGGGGACAAGAGACCCAGTACTTC.

The genes are TRBV12-3 or TRBV12-4 and TRBJ2-7, with TRBD1 matching 8 bases. The trim removed 6 bases at V and 6 bases at J, leaving 4 bases unmatched. The CDR3 totals 12 residues. CDR3 DNA: TGTGCCAGCAGACCTACAGGGGGCGAGCAGTACTTC. This sequence encodes CASRPTGGEQYF.

V gene TRBV19 combines with J gene TRBJ1-3; D is possibly TRBD1 (6 bases). Trimming removed 3 bases from V and 2 bases from J, with 11 bases in between. From germline, CDR1 is LNHDA and CDR2 SQIVND (reference sequence). There are 15 residues in the CDR3. In DNA, the CDR3 is TGTGCCAGTAGTATCTCCTGGACAGCTGGAAACACCATATATTTT. Translated: CASSISWTAGNTIYF.

The V gene is TRBV27, the J gene TRBJ1-6; 7 positions match TRBD1. The V gene's germline CDR1 is MNHEY and CDR2 SMNVEV (reference sequence). CDR3 length equals 15 residues. J lost 6 bases, V lost 5 bases, and 7 bases had no gene match. This CDR3 reads CASSAGTVPNSPLHF. DNA of the CDR3: TGTGCCAGCAGTGCGGGGACAGTACCTAATTCACCCCTCCACTTT.

This chain links TRBV3-1 (or the pseudogene TRBV3-2) with TRBJ2-5, with a tentative D call TRBD2 (5 bases). V was shortened by 2 bases and J by 5 bases, with 12 bases between the two germline ends. CDR1 is LGHDT and CDR2 is YNNKEL in the germline V gene (reference sequence). The CDR3 runs 14 residues. CDR3 loop: CASSQTNGVETQYF. The DNA for the CDR3 is TGTGCCAGCAGCCAAACCAACGGGGTTGAGACCCAGTACTTC.

The V gene is TRBV13, the J gene TRBJ1-3; D is unclear. From germline, CDR1 is PRHDT and CDR2 FYEKMQ (reference sequence). The CDR3 is 12 residues long. V shed 4 bases and J shed 11 bases, with 12 bases lying between them. Here the CDR3 DNA reads TGTGCCAGCAGCTCCGACTTAACCGCCATATATTTT. Translated: CASSSDLTAIYF.

This clone was seen once. CDR3 sequence reads: CASSDSPGPPGGGPYGYTF. CDR3 DNA: TGTGCCAGCAGTGACTCCCCCGGGCCACCCGGAGGGGGCCCCTATGGCTACACCTTC. This sequence joins TRBV6-4 and TRBJ1-2; 7 bases fit TRBD1. Germline lookup yields CDR1 MRHNA and CDR2 SNTAGT. The CDR3 is 19 amino acids. Trimming cost V 0 bases and J 4 bases; bases outside gene matches: 17.

This chain joins TRBV7-9 and TRBJ2-3; 9 bases agree with TRBD2. Germline trimming cut 3 bases from V and 4 bases from J; bases unmatched to any gene: 17. Per the germline V gene, CDR1 is SEHNR and CDR2 is FQNEAQ (reference sequence). The CDR3 consists of 19 residues. The CDR3 nucleotides read TGTGCCAGCAGCTTCCCAGGTGGAGTTAGCGGGGGAGGCGCAGATACGCAGTATTTT. Translating it yields CASSFPGGVSGGGADTQYF.

V and J are TRBV27 and TRBJ1-1; TRBD1 matches at 8 bases. Unmatched junction bases numbered 12, after V lost 5 bases and J lost 10 bases. The CDR3 totals 14 residues. Germline V CDR1 and CDR2: MNHEY, SMNVEV (reference sequence). The CDR3 DNA is TGTGCCAGCAGTGGCCGGACAGGGTGGGCGGGAGCTTTCTTT. It is translated as CASSGRTGWAGAFF.

This clone was seen a single time. The genes are TRBV3-1 (or the pseudogene TRBV3-2) and TRBJ1-2; 9 bases map to TRBD1. In germline, CDR1 is LGHDT, CDR2 YNNKEL (reference sequence). The CDR3 extends over 14 amino acids. The V gene end was trimmed by 2 bases and the J gene end by 8 bases; junction bases not matched to a gene: 6. The CDR3 bases are TGTGCCAGCAGCCAATGGACAGGGGAAGGGGGCTACACCTTC. Translating it yields CASSQWTGEGGYTF.

The V and J genes are TRBV15 and TRBJ2-7, with D perhaps TRBD2 (5 bases). Trimming cost V 0 bases and J 3 bases, with 9 bases left between them. The CDR3 loop spans 14 amino acids. Germline CDR1 LNHNV, CDR2 YYDKDF (reference sequence). This chain's CDR3 is CATSREAGSYEQYF. For the CDR3, the DNA is TGTGCCACCAGCAGAGAGGCGGGTAGCTACGAGCAGTACTTC.

J is TRBJ2-1 and V is TRBV7-9; a weak D match, TRBD2 (5 bases). Trimming removed 2 bases from V and 2 bases from J, with 13 bases in between. The CDR3 runs to 16 residues. The V gene's germline CDR1 is SEHNR and CDR2 FQNEAQ (reference sequence). The CDR3 DNA sequence: TGTGCCAGCAGCTTATACGGCGGGCCGCCCTACAATGAGCAGTTCTTC. This encodes CASSLYGGPPYNEQFF.

The chain links TRBV5-6 to TRBJ2-1; tentative D call: TRBD2 (6 bases). Trimming took off 3 bases at V and 3 bases at J, with 7 bases between the two ends. CDR1 and CDR2 (germline): SGHDT, YYEEEE. This CDR3 has 13 amino acids. The CDR3 protein is CASSWGGYNEQFF. DNA of the CDR3: TGTGCCAGCAGCTGGGGAGGCTACAATGAGCAGTTCTTC.

The rearrangement uses TRBV19 and TRBJ2-5; perhaps TRBD1 as D (7 bases). The CDR3 loop spans 14 amino acids. Trimming took 5 bases from V and 2 from J, leaving 12 bases between them. Germline CDR1 is LNHDA and CDR2 is SQIVND (reference sequence). The CDR3 DNA reads as TGTGCCAGTAGTGCACAGGGGACTCAAGAGACCCAGTACTTC. Its translation: CASSAQGTQETQYF. Full variable domain (outside the CDR3, taken from reference TRBV19 and TRBJ2-5): DGGITQSPKYLFRKEGQNVTLSCEQNLNHDAMYWYRQDPGQGLRLIYYSQIVNDFQKGDIAEGYSVSREKKESFPLTVTSAQKNPTAFYLCASSAQGTQETQYFGPGTRLLVL.

The V and J genes are TRBV2 and TRBJ1-1; 7 bases are shared with TRBD1. This CDR3 contains 14 residues. Germline V gene sequence: CDR1 SNHLY, CDR2 FYNNEI. J lost 0 bases, V lost 6 bases, and 4 bases had no gene match. The CDR3 nucleotides are TGTGCCAGCAGCAGGGGGACGTTGAACACTGAAGCTTTCTTT. It encodes CASSRGTLNTEAFF.

As for this clone: A junction boundary mismatches the germline segment, possibly from a read error. The chain recombines TRBV7-9 with TRBJ2-5; no clear D gene. The CDR3 is 15 residues long. Germline CDR1 reads SEHNR; CDR2 reads FQNEAQ (reference sequence). Here the CDR3 reads CASRLAGRHQETQYF. CDR3 bases: TGTGCCAGCAGACTTGCCGGCAGGCACCAGGAGACCCAGTACTTC.

The rearrangement links TRBV19 to TRBJ2-1, with 7 bases identical to TRBD2. CDR1 LNHDA and CDR2 SQIVND come from the germline V gene (reference sequence). Trimming at V came to 3 bases and at J to 2 bases, leaving 7 bases not matched to a gene. This CDR3 has 16 residues. CDR3 in amino acids: CASSIERGLTYNEQFF. CDR3 in DNA: TGTGCCAGTAGTATTGAGCGGGGACTCACCTACAATGAGCAGTTCTTC.

The rearrangement joins TRBV10-2 to TRBJ2-3, with D perhaps TRBD2 (6 bases). CDR1 is WSHSY and CDR2 is SAAADI in the germline V gene. This CDR3 is 16 amino acids long. V was shortened by 6 bases and J by 2 bases, with 18 bases between the two germline ends. This chain's CDR3 is CASSSFGGGPTDTQYF. The CDR3 coding sequence is TGCGCCAGCAGCTCCTTCGGGGGAGGCCCCACAGATACGCAGTATTTT.

The rearrangement links TRBV6-5 to TRBJ1-6, with TRBD1 matching 9 bases. V shed 5 bases, J shed 7 bases, and the junction held 3 bases outside the gene matches. CDR1 is MNHEY and CDR2 is SVGAGI in the germline V gene. The CDR3 consists of 14 residues. The CDR3 protein is CASSRGTGNSPLHF. In DNA form, the CDR3 reads TGTGCCAGCAGTAGAGGGACAGGGAATTCACCCCTCCACTTT.

Of note for this clone: The same CDR3 arises from other DNA sequences in this sample as well. V usage is TRBV24-1 and J usage is TRBJ2-7; perhaps TRBD1 as D (6 bases). V was trimmed by 4 bases and J by 4 bases, leaving 10 bases between them. Per the germline V gene, CDR1 is KGHDR and CDR2 is SFDVKD. This CDR3 region has 13 residues. The CDR3 DNA is TGTGCCACCAGTGACCCTGACAGGTACGAGCAGTACTTC. It yields the protein CATSDPDRYEQYF.